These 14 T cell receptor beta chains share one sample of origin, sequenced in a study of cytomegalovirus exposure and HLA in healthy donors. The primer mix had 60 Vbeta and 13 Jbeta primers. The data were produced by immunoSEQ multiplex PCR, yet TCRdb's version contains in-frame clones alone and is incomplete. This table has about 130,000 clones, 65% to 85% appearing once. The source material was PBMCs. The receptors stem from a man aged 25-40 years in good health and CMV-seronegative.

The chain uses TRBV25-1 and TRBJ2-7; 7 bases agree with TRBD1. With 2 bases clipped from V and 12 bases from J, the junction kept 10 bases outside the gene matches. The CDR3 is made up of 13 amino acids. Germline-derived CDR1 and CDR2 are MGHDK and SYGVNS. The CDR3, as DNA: TGTGCCAGCAGTGAACCAGGGACAGAGGGGGTGTACTTC. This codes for CASSEPGTEGVYF.

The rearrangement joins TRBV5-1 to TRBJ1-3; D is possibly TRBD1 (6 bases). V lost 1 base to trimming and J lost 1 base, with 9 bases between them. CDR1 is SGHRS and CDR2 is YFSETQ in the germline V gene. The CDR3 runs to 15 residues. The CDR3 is CASSLPQGSGNTIYF. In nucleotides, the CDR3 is TGCGCCAGCAGCTTGCCCCAGGGGTCTGGAAACACCATATATTTT.

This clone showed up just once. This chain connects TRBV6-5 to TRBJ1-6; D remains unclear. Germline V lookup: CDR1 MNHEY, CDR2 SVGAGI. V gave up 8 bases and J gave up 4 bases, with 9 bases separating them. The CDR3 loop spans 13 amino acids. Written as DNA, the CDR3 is TGTGCCAGCCAGGTGCTTTATAATTCACCCCTCCACTTT. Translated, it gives CASQVLYNSPLHF.

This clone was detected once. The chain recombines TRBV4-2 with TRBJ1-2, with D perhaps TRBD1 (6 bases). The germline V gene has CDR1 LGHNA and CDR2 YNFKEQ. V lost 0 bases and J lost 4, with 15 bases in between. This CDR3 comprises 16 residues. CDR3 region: CASSQDEEGEGYGYTF. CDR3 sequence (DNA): TGTGCCAGCAGCCAAGATGAGGAGGGGGAGGGCTATGGCTACACCTTC.

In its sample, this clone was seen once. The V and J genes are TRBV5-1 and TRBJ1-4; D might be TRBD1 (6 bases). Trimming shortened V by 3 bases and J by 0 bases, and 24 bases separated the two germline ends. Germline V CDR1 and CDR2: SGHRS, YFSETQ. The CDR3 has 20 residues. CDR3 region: CASSSSTGRRGGSTNEKLFF. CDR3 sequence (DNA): TGCGCCAGCAGCTCAAGCACAGGGAGAAGGGGGGGATCAACTAATGAAAAACTGTTTTTT.

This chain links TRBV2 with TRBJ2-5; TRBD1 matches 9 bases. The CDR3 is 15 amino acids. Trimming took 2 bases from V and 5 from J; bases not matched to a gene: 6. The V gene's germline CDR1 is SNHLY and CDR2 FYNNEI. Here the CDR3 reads CASSELGQGWETQYF. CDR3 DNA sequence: TGTGCCAGCAGTGAACTAGGACAGGGGTGGGAGACCCAGTACTTC.

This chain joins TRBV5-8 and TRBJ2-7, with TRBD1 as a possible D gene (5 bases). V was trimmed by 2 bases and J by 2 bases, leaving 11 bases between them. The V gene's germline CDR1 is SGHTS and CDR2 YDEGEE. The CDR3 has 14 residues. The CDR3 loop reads CASSLRQLTYEQYF. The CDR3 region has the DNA TGTGCCAGCAGCTTAAGACAGCTAACCTACGAGCAGTACTTC.

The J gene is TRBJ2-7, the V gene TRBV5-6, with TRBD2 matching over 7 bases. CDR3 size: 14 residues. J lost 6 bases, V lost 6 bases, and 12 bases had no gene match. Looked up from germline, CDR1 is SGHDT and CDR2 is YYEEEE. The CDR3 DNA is TGTGCCAGCACCGTTCCTGGGGAGGGGACCGAGCAGTACTTC. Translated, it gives CASTVPGEGTEQYF.

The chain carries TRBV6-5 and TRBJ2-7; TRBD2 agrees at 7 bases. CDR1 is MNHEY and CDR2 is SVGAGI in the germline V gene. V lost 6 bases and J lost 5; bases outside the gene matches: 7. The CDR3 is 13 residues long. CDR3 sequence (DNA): TGTGCCAGCAGAAATCCTAGCGGACACGAGCAGTACTTC. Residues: CASRNPSGHEQYF.

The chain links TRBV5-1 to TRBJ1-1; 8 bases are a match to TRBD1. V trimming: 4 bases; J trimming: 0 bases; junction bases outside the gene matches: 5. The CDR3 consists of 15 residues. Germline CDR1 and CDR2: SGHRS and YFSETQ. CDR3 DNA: TGCGCCAGCAGCGGACAGGGTTCCCTGAACACTGAAGCTTTCTTT. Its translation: CASSGQGSLNTEAFF.

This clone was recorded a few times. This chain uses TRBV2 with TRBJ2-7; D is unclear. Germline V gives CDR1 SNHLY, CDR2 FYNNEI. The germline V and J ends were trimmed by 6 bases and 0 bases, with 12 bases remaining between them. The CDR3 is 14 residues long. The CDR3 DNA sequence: TGTGCCAGCAGGGATCAGGAACTCTCCTACGAGCAGTACTTC. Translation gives CASRDQELSYEQYF.

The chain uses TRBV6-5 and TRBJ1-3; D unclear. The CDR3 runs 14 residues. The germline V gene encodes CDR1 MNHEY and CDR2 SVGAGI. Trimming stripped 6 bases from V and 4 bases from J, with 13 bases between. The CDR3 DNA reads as TGTGCCAGCAGCTCAGCGGGCCGGGGAAACACCATATATTTT. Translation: CASSSAGRGNTIYF.

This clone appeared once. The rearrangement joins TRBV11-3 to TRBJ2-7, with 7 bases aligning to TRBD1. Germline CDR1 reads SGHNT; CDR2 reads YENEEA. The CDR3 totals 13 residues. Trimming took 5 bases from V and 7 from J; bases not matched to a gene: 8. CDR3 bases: TGTGCCAGCAGCCTAGGGGGCGCGGAAGAGCAGTACTTC. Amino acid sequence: CASSLGGAEEQYF. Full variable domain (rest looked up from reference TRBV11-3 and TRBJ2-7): EAGVVQSPRYKIIEKKQPVAFWCNPISGHNTLYWYLQNLGQGPELLIRYENEEAVDDSQLPKDRFSAERLKGVDSTLKIQPAELGDSAVYLCASSLGGAEEQYFGPGTRLTVT.

The CDR3 DNA sequence: TGTGCCATCAGTTACGGGAATGGCGCTGAAGCTTTCTTT. This gives the protein CAISYGNGAEAFF. This chain joins TRBV10-3 and TRBJ1-1, with D unresolved. This CDR3 is built from 13 residues. Germline CDR1 reads ENHRY; CDR2 reads SYGVKD. V was shortened by 5 bases and J by 6 bases, with 13 bases between the two germline ends.